One T cell receptor beta chain is described in this entry. The antigen is unknown. The sample comes from a study of T cell responses to AZD1222 COVID-19 vaccine. Study observations and caveats: The donor cohort was predominantly white British with a female majority, and clonal diversity may have been underestimated. Just five or six AZD1222 recipients tested seropositive at baseline.

Trimming took off 6 bases at V and 10 bases at J, with 12 bases between the two ends. Germline CDR1 is MNHEY and CDR2 is SMNVEV (reference sequence). The CDR3 spans 12 residues. The table came from immunoSEQ multiplex PCR; TCRdb's copy has only in-frame clones and leaves some out. The sample lists around 110,000 clones; around 94% were seen once. The sample consisted of peripheral blood, taken on day 0 of AZD1222 vaccination. The origin of this receptor is an adult in good health. The rearrangement joins TRBV27 to TRBJ1-4; D remains ambiguous. CDR3 coding DNA: TGTGCCAGCAGCCCCACGCCTGGAAAACTGTTTTTT. It yields the protein CASSPTPGKLFF.